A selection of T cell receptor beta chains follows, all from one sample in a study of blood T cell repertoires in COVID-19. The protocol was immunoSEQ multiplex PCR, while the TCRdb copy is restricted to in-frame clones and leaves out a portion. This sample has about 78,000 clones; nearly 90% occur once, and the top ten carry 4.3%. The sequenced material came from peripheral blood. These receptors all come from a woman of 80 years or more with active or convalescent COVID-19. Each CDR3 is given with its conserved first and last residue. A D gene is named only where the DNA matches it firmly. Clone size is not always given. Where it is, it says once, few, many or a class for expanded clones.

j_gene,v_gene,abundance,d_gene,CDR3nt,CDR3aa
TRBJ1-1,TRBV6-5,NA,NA,TGTGCCAGCAGTTTACAGGGCGGTACTGAAGCTTTCTTT,CASSLQGGTEAFF
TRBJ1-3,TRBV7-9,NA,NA,TGTGCCAGCAGCTTGGGAGCTGGAAACACCATATATTTT,CASSLGAGNTIYF
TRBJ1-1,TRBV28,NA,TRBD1,TGTGCCAGCAGCCGAGGGACAGGGCGAGCTTTCTTT,CASSRGTGRAFF
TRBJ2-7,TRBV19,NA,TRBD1,TGTGCCAGTGCTTTGGGACAGGGTATCCACGAGCAGTACTTC,CASALGQGIHEQYF
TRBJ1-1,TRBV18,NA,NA,TGTGCCAGCTCACCGGACTACCTGAACACTGAAGCTTTCTTT,CASSPDYLNTEAFF
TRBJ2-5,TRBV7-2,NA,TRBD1,TGTGCCAGCAGCTGGGGAAGGACAGGGTTCGGAGAGACCCAGTACTTC,CASSWGRTGFGETQYF
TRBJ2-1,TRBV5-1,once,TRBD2,TGCGCCAGCAGCGGATCTGGACTAGCGGGAGGGGGTGAGCAGTTCTTC,CASSGSGLAGGGEQFF
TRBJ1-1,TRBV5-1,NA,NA,TGCGCCAGCAGCCCCGCCGACTTGAACACTGAAGCTTTCTTT,CASSPADLNTEAFF
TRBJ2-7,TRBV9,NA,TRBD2,TGTGCCAGCAGCGTAGGGGCTAGCGGGAGGGGCGAGCAGTACTTC,CASSVGASGRGEQYF
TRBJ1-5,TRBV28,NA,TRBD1,TGTGCCAGCAGTTTAGGACAGGGGAGGTATCAGCCCCAGCATTTT,CASSLGQGRYQPQHF
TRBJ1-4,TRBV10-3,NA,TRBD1,TGTGCCATCAGGGATCGACAGGGGTCTAATGAAAAACTGTTTTTT,CAIRDRQGSNEKLFF
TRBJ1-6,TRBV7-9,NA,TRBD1,TGTGCCAGCAGCCAGACCAGGGGGCTAAATAATTCACCCCTCCACTTT,CASSQTRGLNNSPLHF
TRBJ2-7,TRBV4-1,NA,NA,TGCGCCAGCAGCCAAGAGTGGGGCCAGAGCTCCTACGAGCAGTACTTC,CASSQEWGQSSYEQYF
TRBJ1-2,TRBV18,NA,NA,TGTGCCAGCTCACCCTTACAGGGTCCTGAGGGTGGCTACACCTTC,CASSPLQGPEGGYTF
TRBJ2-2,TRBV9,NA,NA,TGTGCCAGCAGCCCACGGGACCAGACTGGGGGCACAATCACCGGGGAGCTGTTTTTT,CASSPRDQTGGTITGELFF
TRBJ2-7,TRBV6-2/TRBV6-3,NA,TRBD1,TGTGCCAGCAGCCCTAGGACAGGGACTCTCTACGAGCAGTACTTC,CASSPRTGTLYEQYF
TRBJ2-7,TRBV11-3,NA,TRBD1,TGTGCCACCTCCCGGGACAGGGCTCTCGTTAGGGGATCGGGCTACGAGCAGTACTTC,CATSRDRALVRGSGYEQYF
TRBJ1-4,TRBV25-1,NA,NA,TGTGCCAGCCGATCTTTCCGGGGGGTTAATGAAAAACTGTTTTTT,CASRSFRGVNEKLFF
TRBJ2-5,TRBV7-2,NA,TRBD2,TGTGCCAGCAGCTTCGATCGGGGGGAAGAGACCCAGTACTTC,CASSFDRGEETQYF